The clone carrying this TCR beta chain occurred many times. The antigen is not known. 5'-RACE, quantitative and with molecular barcodes, yielded the TCR beta libraries. One entry per CDR3 protein results from TCRdb running MiXCR on the 5' RACE reads. In the table there are over 400,000 distinct CDR3 sequences, approximately 26% of which are singletons. These data are taken from a study of CD8 T cells in ankylosing spondylitis. General study findings and limits: Existing reports had already noted some motif variants in reactive arthritis synovial fluid and blood. Roughly eight highly homologous variants made up a TCR beta motif, and this motif appeared characteristic of ankylosing spondylitis blood. A CD8+ phenotype characterized the disease-linked clones, which were relatively rare in peripheral blood. Enrichment of disease-linked clones was reportedly significant in matched ankylosing spondylitis synovial fluid.

The CDR3 extends over 12 amino acids. V was pared by 8 bases and J by 2 bases, with 8 bases between. The sequencing input was blood, either unsorted or a sorted T cell fraction (not recorded which). The chain is built from TRBV12-3 or TRBV12-4 and TRBJ2-3; D perhaps matches TRBD1 (5 bases). This clonotype was obtained from a male donor with ankylosing spondylitis. CDR3 protein: CASVGATDTQYF. CDR3 DNA sequence: TGTGCCAGCGTTGGGGCCACAGATACGCAGTATTTT.